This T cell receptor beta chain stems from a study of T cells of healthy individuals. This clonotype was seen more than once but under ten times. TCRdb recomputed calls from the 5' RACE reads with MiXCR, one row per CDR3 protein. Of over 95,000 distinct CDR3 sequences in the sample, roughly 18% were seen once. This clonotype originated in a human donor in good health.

The CDR3 loop is CASSPGTGEETQYF. The CDR3, as DNA: TGCGCCAGCAGCCCCGGGACAGGGGAAGAGACCCAGTACTTC. The chain combines TRBV5-1 with TRBJ2-5; 10 positions agree with TRBD1. Germline V gene lookup returns CDR1 SGHRS and CDR2 YFSETQ. This CDR3 spans 14 amino acids. Trimming took 4 bases from V and 3 from J; bases not matched to a gene: 3.